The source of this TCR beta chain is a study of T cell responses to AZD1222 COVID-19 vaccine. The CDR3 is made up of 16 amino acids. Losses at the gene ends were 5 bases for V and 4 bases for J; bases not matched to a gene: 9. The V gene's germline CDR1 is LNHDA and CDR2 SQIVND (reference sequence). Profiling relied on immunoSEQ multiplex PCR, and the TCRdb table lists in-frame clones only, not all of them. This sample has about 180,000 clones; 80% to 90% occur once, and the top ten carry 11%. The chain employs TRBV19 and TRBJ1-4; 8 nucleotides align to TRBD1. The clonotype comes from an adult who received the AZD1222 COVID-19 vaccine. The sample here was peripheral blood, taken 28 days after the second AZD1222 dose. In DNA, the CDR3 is TGTGCCAGTAGTGTAGGACAGGGCAGCTTTAATGAAAAACTGTTTTTT. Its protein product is CASSVGQGSFNEKLFF.